This TCR beta chain originates from a study of T cells in tuberculosis. No alpha-beta pairing information exists for these sequences. The repertoire was sequenced with immunoSEQ multiplex PCR; TCRdb's copy has only in-frame clones and lacks some. The repertoire has tens of thousands of clones, roughly 93% of them found once; the top ten carry under 2.5%. Cells were sorted from thawed PBMC rested overnight and stained with GMM-loaded CD1B tetramer, viability dye and anti-CD3. CD1B tetramers were loaded with Rhodococcus equi-derived C32 glucose monomycolate. Before cryopreservation, the sorted PBMC lost their CD14-expressing monocytes. From each donor, 95,000 to 100,000 tetramer-negative cells were sorted. CDR1 MNHEY and CDR2 SMNVEV come from the germline V gene (reference sequence). V was cut by 0 bases and J by 1 base, with 10 bases left in between. The CDR3 is made up of 15 amino acids.

Sequenced material: CD1b-GMM tetramer-negative cells sorted from PBMCs. This TCR was recovered from an adult woman with latent tuberculosis. The rearrangement links TRBV27 to TRBJ2-7; possible D gene TRBD2, 6 bases. DNA of the CDR3: TGTGCCAGCAGTTTATCGGGAGGACTTTCCTACGAGCAGTACTTC. Its translation: CASSLSGGLSYEQYF.